These 14 T cell receptor beta chains were all obtained from the same sample, sequenced in a study of blood T cell repertoires in COVID-19. Using immunoSEQ multiplex PCR, the repertoire was profiled, and TCRdb retains in-frame clones only, with some absent. The table lists about 180,000 clones, roughly 87% of them singletons. Sequences were obtained from PBMCs or T cells enriched from blood (not recorded which). These receptors all come from a human donor with acute COVID-19. The donor label of this sample is uncertain.

V gene TRBV4-1 combines with J gene TRBJ2-5, with 7 bases identical to TRBD1. CDR1 MGHRA and CDR2 YSYEKL come from the germline V gene. The CDR3 is 16 residues long. With V trimmed by 0 bases and J by 1 base, 5 bases remained unmatched. Here the CDR3 DNA reads TGCGCCAGCAGCCAAGATCAGGGGGTTCCCCAAGAGACCCAGTACTTC. This gives the protein CASSQDQGVPQETQYF.

This clone was seen only once. The rearrangement links TRBV5-5 to TRBJ2-7; D is unclear. V was pared by 1 base and J by 5 bases, with 4 bases between. This CDR3 is built from 11 residues. Per the germline V gene, CDR1 is SGHKS and CDR2 is YYEKEE (reference sequence). The CDR3 nucleotides are TGTGCCAGCAGCTTGAGAGACGAGCAGTACTTC. Encoded protein: CASSLRDEQYF.

The J gene is TRBJ1-5, the V gene TRBV18, with unresolved D. V was trimmed by 0 bases and J by 6 bases, leaving 18 bases between them. Germline V gene lookup returns CDR1 KGHSH and CDR2 LQKENI. The CDR3 is 17 residues long. In DNA, the CDR3 is TGTGCCAGCTCACCACCGAGTCGGACCGGGGTGATTCAGCCCCAGCATTTT. It codes for CASSPPSRTGVIQPQHF.

V and J are TRBV5-4 and TRBJ1-1, with D perhaps matching TRBD1 (6 bases). V lost 2 bases and J lost 0, with 8 bases in between. The CDR3 runs 14 residues. Germline V lookup: CDR1 SGHNT, CDR2 YYREEE (reference sequence). In nucleotides, the CDR3 is TGTGCCAGCAGCTTCGGGGGGCTGAACACTGAAGCTTTCTTT. Protein sequence: CASSFGGLNTEAFF.

This clone was recorded a few times. J is TRBJ1-6 and V is TRBV30, with 8 bases fitting TRBD1. Germline V gene sequence: CDR1 GTSNPN, CDR2 SVGIG (reference sequence). CDR3 length: 15 amino acids. V trimming: 0 bases; J trimming: 6 bases; junction bases outside the gene matches: 4. CDR3 sequence: CAWSVRGQANSPLHF. In DNA, the CDR3 is TGTGCCTGGAGTGTACGGGGACAGGCTAATTCACCCCTCCACTTT. The full variable domain, completed using reference TRBV30 and TRBJ1-6, is SQTIHQWPATLVQPVGSPLSLECTVEGTSNPNLYWYRQAAGRGLQLLFYSVGIGQISSEVPQNLSASRPQDRQFILSSKKLLLSDSGFYLCAWSVRGQANSPLHFGNGTRLTVT.

This chain links TRBV6-5 with TRBJ1-2; TRBD1 agrees at 10 bases. After removal of 5 bases from V and 4 bases from J, the junction contained 7 bases not matched to a gene. The CDR3 spans 15 residues. Germline assignment: CDR1 MNHEY and CDR2 SVGAGI. This CDR3 reads CASSPSTGGGYGYTF. CDR3 bases: TGTGCCAGCAGTCCATCGACAGGGGGCGGCTATGGCTACACCTTC.

The chain joins TRBV7-2 to TRBJ2-3; D not certain. The CDR3 length is 15 residues. The V end was cut by 0 bases, the J end by 0 bases, with 7 bases between. Germline V gene sequence: CDR1 SGHTA, CDR2 FQGNSA. The CDR3 sequence: CASSLAARSTDTQYF. CDR3 nucleotide sequence: TGTGCCAGCAGCTTAGCGGCTAGGAGCACAGATACGCAGTATTTT.

The V call is TRBV5-6, the J call TRBJ2-7; TRBD2 aligns across 12 bases. V lost 2 bases, J lost 5 bases, and 5 bases stayed unmatched. The CDR3 has 15 residues. Per the germline V gene, CDR1 is SGHDT and CDR2 is YYEEEE. The CDR3 here is CASSFRLAGAHEQYF. In nucleotides, the CDR3 is TGTGCCAGCAGCTTCCGACTAGCGGGGGCCCACGAGCAGTACTTC.

The genes are TRBV5-6 and TRBJ1-2; D is unresolved. CDR1 is SGHDT, CDR2 YYEEEE, per germline. The CDR3 sequence is 11 residues long. Deletions cut 0 bases from V and 7 bases from J, with 4 bases between. In DNA form, the CDR3 reads TGTGCCAGCAGCTTGGTGAGTGGCTACACCTTC. Amino acids: CASSLVSGYTF.

The J gene is TRBJ2-7, the V gene TRBV11-2, with D tentatively TRBD2 (5 bases). The CDR3 consists of 16 residues. Germline V gene lookup returns CDR1 SGHAT and CDR2 FQNNGV. The V end lost 1 base, the J end lost 3 bases, and 16 bases lay between the germline ends. CDR3 nucleotide sequence: TGTGCCAGCAGCTTAGGCTCGGCAGGTGGAGGCTACGAGCAGTACTTC. Its translation: CASSLGSAGGGYEQYF.

CDR3 in amino acids: CASSLASERPTGEAFF. CDR3 nucleotide sequence: TGTGCCAGCAGTTTAGCGTCCGAGCGCCCCACAGGGGAAGCTTTCTTT. V usage is TRBV28 and J usage is TRBJ1-1, with a weak D call TRBD1 (6 bases). CDR3 size: 16 residues. Trimming took 2 bases from V and 8 from J, leaving 21 bases between them. Germline V gene lookup returns CDR1 MDHEN and CDR2 SYDVKM. The full variable domain, its missing parts supplied by reference TRBV28 and TRBJ1-1, is DVKVTQSSRYLVKRTGEKVFLECVQDMDHENMFWYRQDPGLGLRLIYFSYDVKMKEKGDIPEGYSVSREKKERFSLILESASTNQTSMYLCASSLASERPTGEAFFGQGTRLTVV.

The chain employs TRBV6-5 and TRBJ1-2; D unresolved. Germline V gene lookup returns CDR1 MNHEY and CDR2 SVGAGI. The length of the CDR3 is 14 residues. V dropped 6 bases and J dropped 0 bases, with 11 bases sitting between them. CDR3 residues: CASSARRANYGYTF. The CDR3, as DNA: TGTGCCAGCAGCGCCCGGAGAGCTAACTATGGCTACACCTTC.

The V and J genes are TRBV3-1 (or the pseudogene TRBV3-2) and TRBJ2-5; 10 nucleotides line up with TRBD1. The CDR3 has 17 residues. With V trimmed by 1 base and J by 1 base, 6 bases remained unmatched. Germline assignment: CDR1 LGHDT and CDR2 YNNKEL (reference sequence). CDR3: CASSQAGTGEVQETQYF. CDR3 bases: TGTGCCAGCAGCCAAGCCGGGACAGGGGAGGTCCAAGAGACCCAGTACTTC.

This rearrangement joins TRBV7-8 to TRBJ1-5; D unresolved. Germline CDR1 and CDR2: SGHVS and FQNEAQ. The CDR3 has 14 residues. V was shortened by 5 bases and J by 4 bases, with 12 bases between the two germline ends. The CDR3 reads CASSLGNINQPQHF. The CDR3 DNA sequence: TGTGCCAGCAGCCTCGGGAATATTAATCAGCCCCAGCATTTT.